These 24 T cell receptor beta chains share one sample of origin, sequenced in a study of blood T cell repertoires in COVID-19. Sequenced by immunoSEQ multiplex PCR; TCRdb stores in-frame clones only, minus some. The data hold about 140,000 clones, with about 80% observed a single time. Sequencing used peripheral blood. Receptors originate from a man in his 70s who had recovered from COVID-19.

V and J are TRBV5-6 and TRBJ2-5; D is possibly TRBD1 (6 bases). Looked up from germline, CDR1 is SGHDT and CDR2 is YYEEEE. This CDR3 region has 14 residues. Trimming left V 2 bases short and J 2 bases short, with 10 bases between. The CDR3 coding sequence is TGTGCCAGCAGCTTCCCCGGGACACAAGAGACCCAGTACTTC. Residues: CASSFPGTQETQYF. Full variable domain (remainder filled in from reference TRBV5-6 and TRBJ2-5): DAGVTQSPTHLIKTRGQQVTLRCSPKSGHDTVSWYQQALGQGPQFIFQYYEEEERQRGNFPDRFSGHQFPNYSSELNVNALLLGDSALYLCASSFPGTQETQYFGPGTRLLVL.

Only a few counts were recorded for this clone. This chain links TRBV27 with TRBJ2-2; D might be TRBD2 (7 bases). With 1 base removed from V and 4 bases from J, the gap between germline ends came to 13 bases. CDR3 size: 16 residues. Germline V CDR1 and CDR2: MNHEY, SMNVEV (reference sequence). The CDR3 loop is CASSLFGGRITGELFF. Written as DNA, the CDR3 is TGTGCCAGCAGTTTATTCGGGGGGCGTATCACCGGGGAGCTGTTTTTT.

V usage is TRBV12-5 and J usage is TRBJ1-5; unclear D gene. The CDR3 length is 13 residues. The germline V and J ends were trimmed by 4 bases and 7 bases, with 11 bases remaining between them. Germline CDR1 and CDR2: LGHNT and FRNRAP. The CDR3 sequence: CASGWTGTQPQHF. The CDR3 DNA reads as TGTGCTAGTGGTTGGACTGGAACCCAGCCCCAGCATTTT.

This rearrangement joins TRBV5-4 to TRBJ2-5; D is unresolved. This CDR3 is built from 13 residues. V lost 5 bases, J lost 5 bases, and 13 bases lay in between. Germline loops: CDR1 SGHNT, CDR2 YYREEE (reference sequence). The CDR3 here is CASSPTPAETQYF. CDR3 coding DNA: TGTGCCAGCAGTCCGACACCCGCGGAGACCCAGTACTTC.

This clone was seen a single time. The V call is TRBV2, the J call TRBJ2-1, with a tentative D call TRBD2 (6 bases). With 2 bases removed from V and 4 bases from J, the gap between germline ends came to 9 bases. The CDR3 spans 14 residues. Germline-derived CDR1 and CDR2 are SNHLY and FYNNEI. The chain's CDR3 is CASSERSGYNEQFF. The CDR3 nucleotides are TGTGCCAGCAGTGAACGTAGCGGATACAATGAGCAGTTCTTC.

This clone was observed a handful of times. V and J are TRBV7-9 and TRBJ2-5; D not resolved. The CDR3 sequence is 14 residues long. Trimming took 1 base from V and 3 from J, leaving 9 bases between them. Per germline, CDR1 SEHNR and CDR2 FQNEAQ (reference sequence). The CDR3 here is CASSLGTAEETQYF. CDR3 sequence (DNA): TGTGCCAGCAGCTTAGGTACTGCCGAAGAGACCCAGTACTTC.

The V gene is TRBV7-3, the J gene TRBJ2-5, with 15 bases matching TRBD2. Trimming at V came to 5 bases and at J to 2 bases, leaving 6 bases not matched to a gene. The length of the CDR3 is 17 residues. From germline, CDR1 is SGHTA and CDR2 FQGTGA. The CDR3 spells CASSPGLAGGLQETQYF. The CDR3 coding sequence is TGTGCCAGCAGCCCGGGACTAGCGGGAGGCTTACAAGAGACCCAGTACTTC. Full variable domain (outside the CDR3, taken from reference TRBV7-3 and TRBJ2-5): GAGVSQTPSNKVTEKGKYVELRCDPISGHTALYWYRQSLGQGPEFLIYFQGTGAADDSGLPNDRFFAVRPEGSVSTLKIQRTERGDSAVYLCASSPGLAGGLQETQYFGPGTRLLVL.

The rearrangement joins TRBV2 to TRBJ2-4; 8 bases agree with TRBD1. The CDR3 has 16 amino acids. The junction had 8 bases not matched to a gene; V was cut back by 7 bases and J by 0 bases. From germline, CDR1 is SNHLY and CDR2 FYNNEI. The CDR3 nucleotides are TGTGCCAGCATGGGGGACAGGAGTTTAGCCAAAAACATTCAGTACTTC. This gives the protein CASMGDRSLAKNIQYF.

V is TRBV4-1 and J is TRBJ2-6, with D possibly matching TRBD1 (5 bases). Per the germline V gene, CDR1 is MGHRA and CDR2 is YSYEKL. Trimming shortened V by 1 base and J by 4 bases, and 14 bases separated the two germline ends. CDR3 size: 17 residues. CDR3 loop: CASSQGTTVLGANVLTF. DNA for the CDR3: TGCGCCAGCAGCCAAGGTACGACAGTTCTGGGGGCCAACGTCCTGACTTTC.

The rearrangement links TRBV2 to TRBJ2-1; maybe TRBD1 (6 bases). The CDR3 is 14 residues long. Per germline, CDR1 SNHLY and CDR2 FYNNEI. The V end was cut by 7 bases, the J end by 0 bases, with 10 bases between. CDR3 region: CASNNRVSYNEQFF. Written as DNA, the CDR3 is TGTGCCAGCAATAACAGGGTCTCCTACAATGAGCAGTTCTTC.

This clone occurred many times. CDR3 DNA: TGTGCCAGCAGAATTATGACAGGCCTTTACTACGAGCAGTACTTC. It specifies CASRIMTGLYYEQYF. The chain links TRBV6-5 to TRBJ2-7; weak D call: TRBD1 (6 bases). The CDR3 runs to 15 residues. Germline loops: CDR1 MNHEY, CDR2 SVGAGI. V was trimmed by 6 bases and J by 3 bases, leaving 18 bases between them.

V is TRBV27 and J is TRBJ1-2, with D perhaps matching TRBD1 (5 bases). Germline values: CDR1 MNHEY, CDR2 SMNVEV (reference sequence). This CDR3 comprises 13 residues. Trimming removed 3 bases at V and 8 bases at J, with 13 bases between. The CDR3 loop reads CASSLRPGEGYTF. The CDR3 DNA is TGTGCCAGCAGTTTGAGACCGGGGGAAGGCTACACCTTC.

The rearrangement links TRBV27 to TRBJ1-1; D perhaps matches TRBD1 (5 bases). The CDR3 is 15 amino acids. CDR1 and CDR2 from the germline V gene are MNHEY and SMNVEV (reference sequence). V lost 5 bases to trimming and J lost 4 bases, with 17 bases between them. The CDR3: CASSSPLGGITEAFF. CDR3 coding DNA: TGTGCCAGCAGTAGCCCCCTGGGGGGTATCACTGAAGCTTTCTTT.

This chain connects TRBV5-6 to TRBJ1-1; weak D call: TRBD1 (6 bases). V was shortened by 0 bases and J by 1 base, with 7 bases between the two germline ends. CDR3 length equals 14 residues. Germline V gives CDR1 SGHDT, CDR2 YYEEEE. Written as DNA, the CDR3 is TGTGCCAGCAGCTTGGGACAGGCGAACACTGAAGCTTTCTTT. Residues: CASSLGQANTEAFF.

This chain joins TRBV11-2 and TRBJ2-7; 8 nucleotides line up with TRBD1. The CDR3 consists of 13 residues. The germline gives CDR1 SGHAT, CDR2 FQNNGV. J was trimmed by 5 bases and V by 5 bases; bases with no gene match: 5. CDR3 DNA sequence: TGTGCCAGCAGCGGACAGGGCATCAACGAGCAGTACTTC. Protein: CASSGQGINEQYF.

J is TRBJ2-1 and V is TRBV11-3, with 8 nucleotides matching TRBD2. J gave up 7 bases and V 5 bases, and 10 bases lay outside the gene matches. The CDR3 runs 15 residues. From germline, CDR1 is SGHNT and CDR2 YENEEA. CDR3 nucleotide sequence: TGTGCCAGCAGCGCTCGAGCGGGAGCCACTAATGAGCAGTTCTTC. Protein: CASSARAGATNEQFF.

V gene TRBV29-1 combines with J gene TRBJ2-3; D not resolved. Germline CDR1 and CDR2: SQVTM and ANQGSEA. The V and J ends lost 0 bases and 2 bases respectively, with 12 bases between them. The CDR3 loop spans 15 amino acids. The CDR3 region has the DNA TGCAGCGTTGAAGATCCCCTGGCCCTCACAGATACGCAGTATTTT. It specifies CSVEDPLALTDTQYF.

This clone has only a few counts. J is TRBJ1-4 and V is TRBV6-5; D is uncertain. The CDR3 runs to 14 residues. CDR1 MNHEY and CDR2 SVGAGI come from the germline V gene. Trimming left V 6 bases short and J 0 bases short, with 8 bases between. The CDR3 sequence: CASRKLATNEKLFF. In DNA form, the CDR3 reads TGTGCCAGCAGGAAGCTCGCAACTAATGAAAAACTGTTTTTT.

This clone was recorded a few times. This chain connects TRBV10-2 to TRBJ2-5; TRBD2 matches 10 bases. The germline gives CDR1 WSHSY, CDR2 SAAADI. The V segment lost 4 bases and the J segment 2 bases; nucleotides outside the gene matches: 7. The CDR3 spans 16 residues. CDR3 sequence reads: CASSAGGLAAQETQYF. Here the CDR3 DNA reads TGCGCCAGCAGTGCGGGCGGACTAGCGGCTCAAGAGACCCAGTACTTC.

The chain combines TRBV7-9 with TRBJ2-6, with D possibly matching TRBD1 (7 bases). Germline-derived CDR1 and CDR2 are SEHNR and FQNEAQ (reference sequence). The CDR3 consists of 17 residues. V lost 4 bases and J 3 bases, leaving 16 bases between the germline ends. The CDR3 region has the DNA TGTGCCAGCAGCTCGGGTCAGGGGGGAGTTGGGGCCAACGTCCTGACTTTC. Protein sequence: CASSSGQGGVGANVLTF.

The chain is built from TRBV6-6 and TRBJ1-2, with a possible D match to TRBD1 (5 bases). Looked up from germline, CDR1 is MNHNY and CDR2 is SVGAGI (reference sequence). Trimming removed 0 bases at V and 2 bases at J, with 13 bases between. This CDR3 is built from 16 residues. The CDR3: CASSYSISGGNYGYTF. As DNA, the CDR3 is TGTGCCAGCAGTTACTCGATATCCGGGGGAAACTATGGCTACACCTTC.

V and J are TRBV29-1 and TRBJ2-1; 11 nucleotides match TRBD2. The germline gives CDR1 SQVTM, CDR2 ANQGSEA. CDR3 length equals 16 residues. The V gene end was trimmed by 4 bases and the J gene end by 0 bases; junction bases not matched to a gene: 5. In DNA form, the CDR3 reads TGCAGCGTTGGGGGACTAGCGGTCGCCTCCTACAATGAGCAGTTCTTC. It yields the protein CSVGGLAVASYNEQFF.

Comments on this clone: At one end, the junction sequence differs from germline, possibly due to a read error. This rearrangement joins TRBV11-2 to TRBJ2-2; D uncertain. This CDR3 spans 15 amino acids. Germline assignment: CDR1 SGHAT and CDR2 FQNNGV. The CDR3, as DNA: TGTGCCAGCAGATTAGCCGGTAGAATGCCCGGGGAGCTGTTTTTT. Protein: CASRLAGRMPGELFF.

This chain connects TRBV18 to TRBJ2-7, with TRBD1 as a possible D gene (6 bases). Germline V gene lookup returns CDR1 KGHSH and CDR2 LQKENI. This CDR3 spans 18 amino acids. The V gene lost 3 bases and the J gene lost 3 bases, with 24 bases spanning the gap. The CDR3 DNA sequence: TGTGCCAGCTCACCGGAGAGGGACACATGGCAGGCCCTCTACGAGCAGTACTTC. This gives the protein CASSPERDTWQALYEQYF. The whole variable domain, filled in from reference TRBV18 and TRBJ2-7, reads NAGVMQNPRHLVRRRGQEARLRCSPMKGHSHVYWYRQLPEEGLKFMVYLQKENIIDESGMPKERFSAEFPKEGPSILRIQQVVRGDSAAYFCASSPERDTWQALYEQYFGPGTRLTVT.